The 32 T cell receptor beta chains listed next were all sequenced from one sample in a study of T cells in Graves' hyperthyroidism and ophthalmopathy. TCR beta CDR3 region amplification was performed from RNA transcripts. The primer set for the first-round RT-PCR of the TCR CDR3 was HTBI. TCRdb called the multiplex PCR reads again in MiXCR, with one record for every CDR3 protein. This sample yields approximately 600,000 distinct CDR3 sequences, of which roughly 20% are seen a single time; around a third belongs to the top ten. Input material: blood. The receptors stem from a man aged 30 to 45 with Graves' ophthalmopathy.

This rearrangement joins TRBV28 to TRBJ2-1; D uncertain. The V gene lost 5 bases and the J gene lost 2 bases, with 10 bases spanning the gap. The germline V gene encodes CDR1 MDHEN and CDR2 SYDVKM. The CDR3 is made up of 14 amino acids. The CDR3 spells CASSDRTAYNEQFF. Here the CDR3 DNA reads TGTGCCAGCAGTGACCGGACGGCCTACAATGAGCAGTTCTTC.

V gene TRBV28 combines with J gene TRBJ1-2; 8 bases map to TRBD1. The trim removed 3 bases at V and 4 bases at J, leaving 7 bases unmatched. Germline V gene sequence: CDR1 MDHEN, CDR2 SYDVKM. The CDR3 extends over 15 amino acids. CDR3 amino acids: CASSFTGGLAYGYTF. DNA of the CDR3: TGTGCCAGCAGTTTCACAGGGGGTTTGGCCTATGGCTACACCTTC.

This clonotype was seen only a few times. The chain links TRBV10-3 to TRBJ2-7, with a weak D call TRBD2 (7 bases). Germline CDR1 ENHRY, CDR2 SYGVKD. V lost 3 bases to trimming and J lost 9 bases, with 21 bases between them. The CDR3 contains 15 residues. CDR3 sequence reads: CAISDFAGANSGQYF. CDR3 DNA sequence: TGTGCCATCAGTGATTTCGCGGGGGCGAATTCGGGGCAGTACTTC.

This clonotype was counted at least ten times. The chain is built from TRBV6-1 and TRBJ1-5, with D tentatively TRBD1 (6 bases). This CDR3 contains 14 residues. Germline CDR1 reads MNHNS; CDR2 reads SASEGT. Trimming removed 8 bases at V and 1 base at J, with 12 bases between. CDR3 in amino acids: CASGGGTSNQPQHF. In DNA form, the CDR3 reads TGTGCCAGCGGAGGGGGTACGAGCAATCAGCCCCAGCATTTT.

This clonotype occurred many times. The V call is TRBV20-1, the J call TRBJ2-1, with 7 bases that match TRBD1. Germline V gene lookup returns CDR1 DFQATT and CDR2 SNEGSKA (reference sequence). Losses at the gene ends were 0 bases for V and 3 bases for J; bases not matched to a gene: 8. The length of the CDR3 is 16 residues. CDR3 protein: CSARDSGQVGYNEQFF. CDR3 bases: TGCAGTGCTAGAGATTCCGGACAGGTGGGCTACAATGAGCAGTTCTTC.

The chain carries TRBV20-1 and TRBJ2-5; D might be TRBD1 (6 bases). The CDR3 contains 12 residues. Germline CDR1 is DFQATT and CDR2 is SNEGSKA (reference sequence). V lost 0 bases to trimming and J lost 7 bases, with 9 bases between them. CDR3 coding DNA: TGCAGTGCTAGAGAGGGGGCTGTGACCCAGTACTTC. Its translation: CSAREGAVTQYF.

The chain joins TRBV3-2 to TRBJ2-1; the table's TRBD1 call for D was not verified on the DNA. TRBV3-2 corresponds to a pseudogene. This CDR3 has 18 amino acids. The CDR3: CASSQDGGGTSLGDEQFF. Written as DNA, the CDR3 is TGTGCCAGCAGCCAAGATGGGGGCGGGACTTCCCTTGGGGATGAGCAGTTCTTC.

This clonotype was detected only a few times. The rearrangement uses TRBV7-9 and TRBJ2-5; D is unresolved. Looked up from germline, CDR1 is SEHNR and CDR2 is FQNEAQ (reference sequence). The CDR3 has 14 residues. V was clipped by 5 bases and J by 0 bases, with 10 bases between them. CDR3 nucleotides: TGTGCCAGCAGCCAGCAGCAAAACCAAGAGACCCAGTACTTC. Its protein product is CASSQQQNQETQYF.

This clonotype appeared many times. The V and J genes are TRBV11-2 and TRBJ2-7, with 8 bases matching TRBD1. The V gene's germline CDR1 is SGHAT and CDR2 FQNNGV. Losses at the gene ends were 0 bases for V and 4 bases for J; bases not matched to a gene: 8. The CDR3 consists of 16 residues. CDR3 in amino acids: CASSLDAGTGMYEQYF. Here the CDR3 DNA reads TGTGCCAGCAGCTTAGATGCCGGGACAGGCATGTACGAGCAGTACTTC.

This clonotype was observed many times. V usage is TRBV30 and J usage is TRBJ1-3; D is unclear. The CDR3 has 12 residues. Germline V gene data show CDR1 as GTSNPN and CDR2 as SVGIG (reference sequence). The V gene lost 0 bases and the J gene lost 4 bases, with 4 bases spanning the gap. CDR3 residues: CAWSVNGNTIYF. CDR3 DNA: TGTGCCTGGAGTGTAAACGGAAACACCATATATTTT.

This clonotype came up many times. This chain uses TRBV27 with TRBJ1-1; D call uncertain. Germline CDR1 and CDR2: MNHEY and SMNVEV (reference sequence). The CDR3 extends over 13 amino acids. V gave up 5 bases and J gave up 4 bases, with 11 bases separating them. The CDR3 DNA reads TGTGCCAGCAGTGTCGGACGGATCACTGAAGCTTTCTTT. It codes for CASSVGRITEAFF.

This clonotype showed up just a few times. CDR3 sequence: CSAGLAGLSSYEQYF. In DNA form, the CDR3 reads TGCAGTGCTGGCCTAGCGGGTCTTAGCTCCTACGAGCAGTACTTC. J is TRBJ2-7 and V is TRBV20-1; 8 nucleotides line up with TRBD2. Germline CDR1 and CDR2: DFQATT and SNEGSKA (reference sequence). Losses at the gene ends were 5 bases for V and 0 bases for J; bases not matched to a gene: 9. The CDR3 has 15 residues.

This clonotype has just a few counts. The chain combines TRBV7-2 with TRBJ2-7; 7 nucleotides align to TRBD2. The CDR3 loop spans 11 amino acids. Germline V gene sequence: CDR1 SGHTA, CDR2 FQGNSA. CDR3 nucleotides: TGTGCGAGCTTGGGGGGGAACGAGCAGTACTTC. Its translation is CASLGGNEQYF.

Many counts were recorded for this clonotype. The chain recombines TRBV12-3 or TRBV12-4 with TRBJ2-5, with TRBD2 as a possible D gene (5 bases). The CDR3 consists of 16 residues. V dropped 3 bases and J dropped 5 bases, with 19 bases sitting between them. As DNA, the CDR3 is TGTGCCAGCAGTTTGATTTCGTTCGGACGGAGGGAGACCCAGTACTTC. Protein sequence: CASSLISFGRRETQYF.

As for this clonotype: This is likely a read error, given that the CDR3 carries no conserved phenylalanine or tryptophan at its end. The chain carries TRBV5-5 and TRBJ2-7, with 7 nucleotides matching TRBD1. This CDR3 has 16 residues. V dropped 0 bases and J dropped 3; count of bases not matched to a gene: 9. Germline CDR1 and CDR2: SGHKS and YYEKEE (reference sequence). DNA for the CDR3: TGTGCCAGCAGCTTGGTTCCGGGGACAGACCTCTACGAGCAGTACCTC. Translated: CASSLVPGTDLYEQYL.

The chain uses TRBV7-2 and TRBJ2-1; 7 bases line up with TRBD2. J was trimmed by 14 bases and V by 1 base; bases with no gene match: 11. The germline CDR1 and CDR2 sequences are SGHTA and FQGNSA. The CDR3 has 14 amino acids. CDR3 residues: CASSLDMGREKKFF. In DNA form, the CDR3 reads TGTGCCAGCAGCTTAGATATGGGGCGGGAGAAGAAGTTCTTC.

The gene calls are TRBV30 and TRBJ1-4, with TRBD1 as a possible D gene (5 bases). From germline, CDR1 is GTSNPN and CDR2 SVGIG (reference sequence). There are 14 residues in the CDR3. Between the trimmed V and J ends, which lost 3 bases and 8 bases, there was a span of 16 bases. The CDR3 is CAWSDGQGSEKLFF. CDR3 in DNA: TGTGCCTGGAGCGATGGGCAGGGAAGCGAAAAACTGTTTTTT.

The chain employs TRBV19 and TRBJ2-3; no clear D gene. V lost 5 bases and J lost 4, with 16 bases in between. Germline V gives CDR1 LNHDA, CDR2 SQIVND (reference sequence). This CDR3 is built from 15 residues. The CDR3 loop is CASSGSGGSADTQYF. CDR3 in DNA: TGTGCCAGTAGTGGCTCGGGCGGAAGCGCAGATACGCAGTATTTT.

The V gene is TRBV12-3 or TRBV12-4, the J gene TRBJ2-7; tentatively, D is TRBD2 (6 bases). This CDR3 comprises 14 residues. V was shortened by 3 bases and J by 3 bases, with 12 bases between the two germline ends. The DNA of the CDR3 is TGTGCCAGCAGTTTGTCTAGCGTGAGCTACGAGCAGTACTTC. This encodes CASSLSSVSYEQYF.

This clonotype was found a few times. CDR3 sequence: CATSDELAGEADTQYF. In DNA form, the CDR3 reads TGTGCCACCAGTGATGAACTAGCGGGAGAGGCAGATACGCAGTATTTT. The genes are TRBV24-1 and TRBJ2-3; TRBD2 matches 11 bases. Trimming removed 3 bases from V and 4 bases from J; junction bases left unmatched: 5. Germline loops: CDR1 KGHDR, CDR2 SFDVKD. The CDR3 runs 16 residues.

The chain links TRBV6-2 or TRBV6-3 to TRBJ2-5; TRBD1 matches 7 bases. In germline, CDR1 is MNHEY, CDR2 SVGEGT. There are 14 residues in the CDR3. Trimming took 5 bases from V and 5 from J; bases not matched to a gene: 8. In DNA form, the CDR3 reads TGTGCCAGCAGTCACACAGGGGTAGGGGAGACCCAGTACTTC. Protein product: CASSHTGVGETQYF.

This clonotype was seen a few times. The CDR3 sequence is CASSQEQGSGEQYF. In nucleotides, the CDR3 is TGTGCCAGCTCACAAGAACAGGGTTCCGGCGAGCAGTACTTC. This sequence joins TRBV18 and TRBJ2-7; perhaps TRBD1 as D (6 bases). Deletions cut 4 bases from V and 6 bases from J, with 16 bases between. This CDR3 contains 14 residues. Germline V gene data show CDR1 as KGHSH and CDR2 as LQKENI.

DNA of the CDR3: TGTGCCAGCAGGGCCACCGATGCCTACGAGCAGTACTTC. This encodes CASRATDAYEQYF. V usage is TRBV6-1 and J usage is TRBJ2-7; D is ambiguous. Trimming took 6 bases from V and 2 from J, leaving 11 bases between them. This CDR3 has 13 residues. Germline V lookup: CDR1 MNHNS, CDR2 SASEGT.

This clonotype was counted only a few times. The V and J genes are TRBV6-5 and TRBJ2-5; TRBD2 matches at 7 bases. CDR1 is MNHEY, CDR2 SVGAGI, per germline. V shed 2 bases, J shed 4 bases, and the junction held 10 bases outside the gene matches. The CDR3 has 16 residues. The CDR3 loop is CASSYPHGSGGETQYF. CDR3 coding DNA: TGTGCCAGCAGTTACCCCCATGGTTCGGGGGGAGAGACCCAGTACTTC.

This clonotype was detected once. CDR3 bases: TGTGCCAGCAGTTTAGAGTTGTTGCTAGCGGGAGGTCCCAATGAGCAGTTCTTC. Residues: CASSLELLLAGGPNEQFF. The chain couples TRBV2 to TRBJ2-1, with 11 bases lining up with TRBD2. The CDR3 totals 18 residues. Germline V gene sequence: CDR1 SNHLY, CDR2 FYNNEI. V gave up 5 bases and J gave up 6 bases; unmatched junction bases: 15.

V usage is TRBV28 and J usage is TRBJ2-5; 15 bases match TRBD2. The CDR3 runs to 16 residues. The V gene's germline CDR1 is MDHEN and CDR2 SYDVKM. The J segment lost 7 bases and the V segment lost 6 bases, leaving 9 bases of the junction unmatched. CDR3 in amino acids: CASSSGLAGGGMTQYF. DNA for the CDR3: TGTGCCAGCAGCTCCGGACTAGCGGGAGGGGGGATGACCCAGTACTTC. Variable domain in full (rest from reference TRBV28 and TRBJ2-5): DVKVTQSSRYLVKRTGEKVFLECVQDMDHENMFWYRQDPGLGLRLIYFSYDVKMKEKGDIPEGYSVSREKKERFSLILESASTNQTSMYLCASSSGLAGGGMTQYFGPGTRLLVL.

In this sample, this clonotype turned up many times. This chain uses TRBV12-3 or TRBV12-4 with TRBJ1-1, with D unclear. This CDR3 comprises 13 residues. Trimming took off 7 bases at V and 3 bases at J, with 12 bases between the two ends. DNA for the CDR3: TGTGCCAGCAAGCCGATCGGAGACACTGAAGCTTTCTTT. Translation: CASKPIGDTEAFF.

This clonotype was observed a handful of times. This chain connects TRBV29-1 to TRBJ2-7; 11 bases map to TRBD2. V was clipped by 7 bases and J by 7 bases; unmatched bases: 9. The CDR3 runs 13 residues. Germline loops: CDR1 SQVTM, CDR2 ANQGSEA. The CDR3 spells CSAVAGGPGEQYF. CDR3 sequence (DNA): TGCAGCGCAGTAGCGGGAGGGCCTGGGGAGCAGTACTTC.

The chain recombines TRBV20-1 with TRBJ2-1; 11 nucleotides match TRBD1. The CDR3 sequence is 15 residues long. Germline trimming cut 6 bases from V and 8 bases from J; bases unmatched to any gene: 12. The germline V gene has CDR1 DFQATT and CDR2 SNEGSKA (reference sequence). The CDR3 DNA reads TGCAGTGCAGAAGGCCCCTGGACAGGGGGCCATGAGCAGTTCTTC. Its protein is CSAEGPWTGGHEQFF.

There are many counts of this clonotype. The gene calls are TRBV20-1 and TRBJ2-1, with TRBD2 identical over 7 bases. CDR3 length: 16 amino acids. Germline CDR1 reads DFQATT; CDR2 reads SNEGSKA (reference sequence). V was pared by 1 base and J by 4 bases, with 10 bases of the junction left unmatched. CDR3 in DNA: TGCAGTGCTAGAGTCCGGGAGGCGGTAAAATACAATGAGCAGTTCTTC. Amino acid sequence: CSARVREAVKYNEQFF.

This clonotype was counted a few times. J is TRBJ2-1 and V is TRBV29-1; perhaps TRBD2 as D (5 bases). Germline V gene lookup returns CDR1 SQVTM and CDR2 ANQGSEA. V lost 5 bases to trimming and J lost 4 bases, with 15 bases between them. The CDR3 is 14 amino acids. CDR3 DNA sequence: TGCAGCGTTCCTAGAGGGAGAGCTTACAATGAGCAGTTCTTC. Its translation: CSVPRGRAYNEQFF.

In its sample, this clonotype was seen a few times. The chain joins TRBV20-1 to TRBJ2-1; D ambiguous. CDR3 length equals 16 residues. V was pared by 3 bases and J by 0 bases, with 15 bases between. In germline, CDR1 is DFQATT, CDR2 SNEGSKA (reference sequence). CDR3 DNA sequence: TGCAGTGCTAGGCCCAGGTCCTCCTCCTCCTACAATGAGCAGTTCTTC. This gives the protein CSARPRSSSSYNEQFF.